This is a list of T cell receptor beta chains from one sample in a study of cytomegalovirus exposure and HLA in healthy donors. Profiling relied on immunoSEQ multiplex PCR, and the TCRdb table lists in-frame clones only, not all of them. The sample shows around 270,000 clones, 80% of them seen only once. The material sequenced was PBMCs. The receptors come from a girl aged 2-15 years in good health and CMV-seronegative. The CDR3 runs from the conserved cysteine through the conserved F or W. The D gene is left open where the match is weak. Rows give clone size only sometimes, using once, few, many, or a class for an expanded clone.

v_call	j_call	d_call	clone_size	cdr3_aa	cdr3_nt
TRBV6-5	TRBJ1-5	TRBD1	once	CASRGTGGNQPQHF	TGTGCCAGCAGGGGGACAGGGGGAAATCAGCCCCAGCATTTT
TRBV27	TRBJ1-1	NA	NA	CASSLTGNTEAFF	TGTGCCAGCAGTTTAACTGGGAACACTGAAGCTTTCTTT
TRBV7-3	TRBJ2-1	TRBD2	once	CASSLPSGRNNEQFF	TGTGCCAGCAGCTTACCTAGCGGGAGAAACAATGAGCAGTTCTTC
TRBV12-5	TRBJ2-7	NA	NA	CASGLGAEVSYEQYF	TGTGCTAGTGGTTTGGGGGCCGAAGTCTCCTACGAGCAGTACTTC
TRBV7-9	TRBJ1-1	NA	NA	CASSLVAGRSEAFF	TGTGCCAGCAGCTTAGTCGCCGGTCGGAGTGAAGCTTTCTTT
TRBV15	TRBJ1-5	TRBD1	NA	CATSRDLGTGLPQHF	TGTGCCACCAGCAGAGATCTAGGGACAGGATTGCCCCAGCATTTT
TRBV7-8	TRBJ2-5	NA	NA	CASSLAGGEETQYF	TGTGCCAGCAGCTTAGCGGGAGGAGAAGAGACCCAGTACTTC
TRBV5-5	TRBJ1-5	NA	NA	CASSPEALLNQPQHF	TGTGCCAGCTCCCCAGAGGCGCTTCTAAATCAGCCCCAGCATTTT
TRBV2	TRBJ2-7	NA	NA	CASRETSLSLYEQYF	TGTGCCAGCAGGGAGACTTCGTTATCCCTGTACGAGCAGTACTTC
TRBV7-3	TRBJ2-1	NA	few	CASSWGGGHYNEQFF	TGTGCCAGCAGCTGGGGAGGAGGGCACTACAATGAGCAGTTCTTC
TRBV7-9	TRBJ2-5	TRBD2	NA	CASSYTSGGNRETQYF	TGTGCCAGCAGCTATACTAGCGGGGGGAACCGGGAGACCCAGTACTTC
TRBV7-8	TRBJ2-7	NA	NA	CASSLPGLSYEQYF	TGTGCCAGCAGCTTACCCGGTCTTTCCTACGAGCAGTACTTC
TRBV19	TRBJ1-5	NA	NA	CASSTRRGRGESQHF	TGTGCCAGTAGTACGCGTAGGGGACGGGGGGAGTCCCAGCATTTT
TRBV18	TRBJ1-5	NA	NA	CASSPKGNQPQHF	TGTGCCAGCTCACCAAAGGGGAATCAGCCCCAGCATTTT
TRBV5-4	TRBJ2-3	TRBD2	NA	CASSLTSGSSRTDTQYF	TGTGCCAGCAGCTTGACTAGCGGGAGTTCGCGCACAGATACGCAGTATTTT
TRBV25-1	TRBJ1-6	TRBD1	NA	CASTAGGDSPLHF	TGTGCCAGCACGGCAGGGGGCGATTCACCCCTCCACTTT
TRBV14	TRBJ1-4	NA	NA	CASSQDPSGGEKLFF	TGTGCCAGCAGCCAAGATCCAAGCGGGGGGGAAAAACTGTTTTTT
TRBV6-5	TRBJ1-4	NA	NA	CASTTGGAGLEKLFF	TGTGCCAGCACCACGGGTGGGGCAGGGCTGGAAAAACTGTTTTTT
TRBV6-1	TRBJ1-2	NA	NA	CASSEAPGSDGYTF	TGTGCCAGCAGTGAAGCGCCCGGGTCTGATGGCTACACCTTC
TRBV7-9	TRBJ1-2	NA	NA	CASSLAAVGYTF	TGTGCCAGCAGCTTAGCCGCAGTGGGCTACACCTTC
TRBV29-1	TRBJ1-2	NA	NA	CSVEDRDTRHYGYTF	TGCAGCGTTGAAGATCGGGACACCAGACACTATGGCTACACCTTC
TRBV30	TRBJ2-1	TRBD1	NA	CAWSRDRAYNEQFF	TGTGCCTGGAGCCGGGACAGGGCCTACAATGAGCAGTTCTTC
TRBV7-3	TRBJ1-4	NA	once	CASSLNGQPNEKLFF	TGTGCCAGCAGCTTAAATGGGCAGCCTAATGAAAAACTGTTTTTT
TRBV27	TRBJ1-6	NA	NA	CASSFQGSYNSPLHF	TGTGCCAGCAGTTTTCAGGGCTCATATAATTCACCCCTCCACTTT
TRBV6-1	TRBJ1-2	TRBD1	NA	CASTSGTGRGYTF	TGTGCCAGCACCTCAGGGACAGGACGAGGCTACACCTTC
TRBV2	TRBJ2-3	TRBD2	once	CASRGGLAGHFTDTQYF	TGTGCCAGCAGGGGGGGACTAGCGGGACACTTCACAGATACGCAGTATTTT
TRBV28	TRBJ2-7	TRBD2	NA	CASSFIRGEHEQYF	TGTGCCAGCAGTTTTATACGGGGGGAGCACGAGCAGTACTTC
TRBV7-9	TRBJ1-3	NA	NA	CASSLPTVSGNTIYF	TGTGCCAGCAGCCTTCCGACAGTCTCTGGAAACACCATATATTTT
TRBV7-3	TRBJ2-1	TRBD2	once	CASSFGTSVYNEQFF	TGTGCCAGCAGCTTCGGGACTAGCGTTTACAATGAGCAGTTCTTC
TRBV19	TRBJ1-6	NA	NA	CASSISQANSPLHF	TGTGCCAGTAGTATTTCACAGGCAAATTCACCCCTCCACTTT
TRBV27	TRBJ2-7	NA	NA	CASSLLGVENYEQYF	TGTGCCAGCAGTTTACTAGGGGTAGAGAACTACGAGCAGTACTTC
TRBV5-8	TRBJ1-2	TRBD1	NA	CASSSGQGVYYGYTF	TGTGCCAGCAGCTCTGGACAGGGGGTCTACTATGGCTACACCTTC
TRBV19	TRBJ2-7	NA	NA	CASSISLSYEQYF	TGTGCCAGTAGTATATCACTCTCCTACGAGCAGTACTTC